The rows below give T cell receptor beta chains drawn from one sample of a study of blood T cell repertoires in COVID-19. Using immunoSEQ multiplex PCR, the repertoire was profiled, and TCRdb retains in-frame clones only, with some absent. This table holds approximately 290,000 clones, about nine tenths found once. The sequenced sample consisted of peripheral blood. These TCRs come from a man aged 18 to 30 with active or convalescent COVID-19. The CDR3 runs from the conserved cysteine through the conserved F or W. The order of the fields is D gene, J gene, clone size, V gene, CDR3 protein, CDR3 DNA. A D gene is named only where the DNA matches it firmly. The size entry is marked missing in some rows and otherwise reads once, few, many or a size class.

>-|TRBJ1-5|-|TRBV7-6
CASSLAATPNQPQHF
TGTGCCAGCAGCTTAGCAGCCACCCCCAATCAGCCCCAGCATTTT
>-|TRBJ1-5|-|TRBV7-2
CASSLIGGYSNQPQHF
TGTGCCAGCAGCTTAATAGGAGGGTATAGCAATCAGCCCCAGCATTTT
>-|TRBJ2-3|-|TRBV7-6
CASSLELAGTDTQYF
TGTGCCAGCAGCTTAGAACTAGCAGGGACAGATACGCAGTATTTT
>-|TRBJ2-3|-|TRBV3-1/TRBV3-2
CASSQDTLTQYF
TGTGCCAGCAGCCAAGATACCCTAACGCAGTATTTT
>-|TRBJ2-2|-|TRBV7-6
CASSINGGLPSVAGELFF
TGTGCCAGCAGCATAAATGGGGGGTTACCTTCGGTTGCCGGGGAGCTGTTTTTT
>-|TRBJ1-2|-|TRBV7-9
CASSLDIRTDGYTF
TGTGCCAGCAGCTTAGATATCCGGACAGATGGCTACACCTTC
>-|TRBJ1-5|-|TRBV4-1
CASSPMGSGSNQPQHF
TGCGCCAGCAGCCCTATGGGATCAGGGAGCAATCAGCCCCAGCATTTT
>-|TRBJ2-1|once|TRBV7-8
CASSLDVAELVRETSYNEQFF
TGTGCCAGCAGCTTAGACGTGGCGGAACTAGTGAGGGAGACCTCCTACAATGAGCAGTTCTTC
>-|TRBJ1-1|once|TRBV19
CASRGLGRRTEAFF
TGTGCCAGTAGAGGTTTGGGGAGGAGGACTGAAGCTTTCTTT
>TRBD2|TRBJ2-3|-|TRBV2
CASSATSGYSTDTQYF
TGTGCCAGCAGCGCGACTAGCGGGTATAGCACAGATACGCAGTATTTT
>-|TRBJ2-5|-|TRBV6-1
CASSEERAYQETQYF
TGTGCCAGCAGTGAAGAGCGAGCGTACCAAGAGACCCAGTACTTC
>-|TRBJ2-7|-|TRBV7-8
CASSLQGNEQYF
TGTGCCAGCAGCTTACAGGGTAATGAGCAGTACTTC
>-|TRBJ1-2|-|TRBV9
CASSDPRDMNYGYTF
TGTGCCAGCAGCGACCCCAGGGATATGAACTATGGCTACACCTTC
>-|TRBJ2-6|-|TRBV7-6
CASSLGGISGANVLTF
TGTGCCAGCAGCTTGGGCGGGATCTCTGGGGCCAACGTCCTGACTTTC
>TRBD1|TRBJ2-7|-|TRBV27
CASSLPGTGVYEQYF
TGTGCCAGCAGTTTACCCGGGACAGGGGTCTACGAGCAGTACTTC
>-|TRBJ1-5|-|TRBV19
CASSIKNGNQPQHF
TGTGCCAGTAGTATTAAAAACGGTAATCAGCCCCAGCATTTT
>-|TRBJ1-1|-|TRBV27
CASSLSGGLHTEAFF
TGTGCCAGCAGTTTATCGGGGGGGTTACACACTGAAGCTTTCTTT
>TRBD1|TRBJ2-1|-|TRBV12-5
CASGPGQGDNEQFF
TGTGCTAGTGGTCCCGGACAGGGAGACAATGAGCAGTTCTTC